This passage covers 32 T cell receptor beta chains from one sample sequenced in a study of blood T cells in healthy people across ages (dated by TCRdb to between 2015 and 2016). Library preparation employed 5' RACE. Sequencer: Illumina HiSeq 2500. The second PCR ran for about 7 to 11 cycles and used a J-beta primer mix along with a sample-barcoded 5' primer. Clones were called with MiXCR by TCRdb after fastp trimmed the public reads at Q25, and only in-frame beta chains were retained. Each CDR3 protein appears once, grouped with its most common genes and DNA. In all, the sample holds 1.5 million to 2 million distinct CDR3 sequences, and about 50% of those were seen once. The top ten constitute 2.1% of the sample. The sample taken for sequencing was blood. Source of these receptors: a woman aged 40 to 50 in good health.

J is TRBJ1-5 and V is TRBV6-2 or TRBV6-3; D unclear. The CDR3 length is 14 residues. The V gene lost 6 bases and the J gene lost 4 bases, with 13 bases spanning the gap. Germline V gene lookup returns CDR1 MNHEY and CDR2 SVGEGT. The CDR3 DNA reads as TGTGCCAGCAGCTCCGGACGGGAAAATCAGCCCCAGCATTTT. Residues: CASSSGRENQPQHF.

This clonotype was counted between two and nine times. This chain uses TRBV13 with TRBJ1-2; TRBD1 is a possible D gene (5 bases). V was shortened by 0 bases and J by 6 bases, with 26 bases between the two germline ends. The CDR3 sequence is 19 residues long. The V gene's germline CDR1 is PRHDT and CDR2 FYEKMQ (reference sequence). Here the CDR3 DNA reads TGTGCCAGCAGCTTAGGCGGCTTTGCTCCAGGCAGGGAAATGGATGGCTACACCTTC. Translating it yields CASSLGGFAPGREMDGYTF.

This clonotype was picked up a small number of times. The rearrangement joins TRBV10-2 to TRBJ2-5; D gene unclear. The tail of the sequence fits TRBJ2-7 better, so the J call may be wrong. Germline V gives CDR1 WSHSY, CDR2 SAAADI. CDR3 length: 14 amino acids. The CDR3 DNA reads TGCGCCAGCAGTGACCCAAGACAAACGTACGAGCAGTACTTC. Encoded protein: CASSDPRQTYEQYF.

The chain combines TRBV27 with TRBJ2-3, with 7 bases identical to TRBD2. Trimming at V came to 3 bases and at J to 2 bases, leaving 5 bases not matched to a gene. The CDR3 consists of 15 residues. CDR1 is MNHEY, CDR2 SMNVEV, per germline (reference sequence). The CDR3: CASSFLGGSTDTQYF. Here the CDR3 DNA reads TGTGCCAGCAGTTTCCTGGGGGGGTCCACAGATACGCAGTATTTT.

In its sample, this clonotype was seen a few times. The J gene is TRBJ1-4, the V gene TRBV25-1; no firm D call. This CDR3 has 16 residues. Germline lookup yields CDR1 MGHDK and CDR2 SYGVNS. The germline V and J ends were trimmed by 8 bases and 4 bases, with 20 bases remaining between them. The CDR3, as DNA: TGTGCCAGCGGGTCGGGAGCCGGGCTGGGTAATGAAAAACTGTTTTTT. It is translated as CASGSGAGLGNEKLFF.

This clonotype was recorded a few times. The chain has TRBV6-1 and TRBJ2-5; TRBD1 matches 7 bases. Germline CDR1 is MNHNS and CDR2 is SASEGT. The CDR3 is 14 amino acids. With V trimmed by 4 bases and J by 3 bases, 5 bases remained unmatched. Written as DNA, the CDR3 is TGTGCCAGCAGTGGACAGGGACAGAAAGAGACCCAGTACTTC. The encoded protein is CASSGQGQKETQYF.

The genes are TRBV4-1 and TRBJ1-5; D is unclear. Germline assignment: CDR1 MGHRA and CDR2 YSYEKL. The CDR3 runs to 15 residues. Deletions cut 0 bases from V and 5 bases from J, with 11 bases between. The CDR3 DNA is TGCGCCAGCAGCCAAGATCCAGTAGGGCATCAGCCCCAGCATTTT. Translated, it gives CASSQDPVGHQPQHF.

J is TRBJ1-1 and V is TRBV7-9; unclear D gene. V was shortened by 6 bases and J by 0 bases, with 11 bases between the two germline ends. Germline loops: CDR1 SEHNR, CDR2 FQNEAQ (reference sequence). The CDR3 has 14 amino acids. The CDR3 here is CASRHLELNTEAFF. DNA of the CDR3: TGTGCCAGCAGGCACCTGGAGCTGAACACTGAAGCTTTCTTT.

V gene TRBV27 combines with J gene TRBJ2-1, with 8 bases that match TRBD1. CDR1 MNHEY and CDR2 SMNVEV come from the germline V gene (reference sequence). The junction had 10 bases not matched to a gene; V was cut back by 3 bases and J by 6 bases. The CDR3 has 16 amino acids. The chain's CDR3 is CASSFFSGQGINEQFF. DNA of the CDR3: TGTGCCAGCAGTTTTTTTTCCGGACAGGGTATCAATGAGCAGTTCTTC.

This CDR3 reads CASSEFEGLAYEQYF. CDR3 nucleotide sequence: TGTGCCAGCAGTGAGTTTGAGGGGTTGGCCTACGAGCAGTACTTC. The V gene is TRBV2, the J gene TRBJ2-5, with D perhaps assigned TRBD1 or TRBD2 (5 bases each). The end of the DNA is better explained by TRBJ2-7, so the J call may be wrong. The CDR3 covers 15 residues. Per germline, CDR1 SNHLY and CDR2 FYNNEI.

The chain is built from TRBV29-1 and TRBJ1-2; D uncertain. Trimming shortened V by 3 bases and J by 7 bases, and 15 bases separated the two germline ends. The CDR3 has 13 residues. CDR1 and CDR2 from the germline V gene are SQVTM and ANQGSEA. The CDR3 sequence: CSVETSRTRGYTF. The CDR3 DNA is TGCAGCGTTGAGACATCACGTACACGTGGCTACACCTTC.

This clonotype has a single count. This chain joins TRBV7-3 and TRBJ2-3; D remains ambiguous. Deletions cut 5 bases from V and 4 bases from J, with 16 bases between. CDR3 length equals 15 residues. Germline loops: CDR1 SGHTA, CDR2 FQGTGA. The CDR3 spells CASSPPPTSADTQYF. The CDR3 coding sequence is TGTGCCAGCAGCCCCCCCCCAACATCCGCAGATACGCAGTATTTT. Full variable domain (remainder filled in from reference TRBV7-3 and TRBJ2-3): GAGVSQTPSNKVTEKGKYVELRCDPISGHTALYWYRQSLGQGPEFLIYFQGTGAADDSGLPNDRFFAVRPEGSVSTLKIQRTERGDSAVYLCASSPPPTSADTQYFGPGTRLTVL.

This clonotype has just a few counts. V gene TRBV7-2 combines with J gene TRBJ2-3; tentatively, D is TRBD2 (6 bases). The CDR3 spans 14 residues. In germline, CDR1 is SGHTA, CDR2 FQGNSA. Trimming removed 6 bases at V and 2 bases at J, with 12 bases between. The CDR3 DNA reads as TGTGCCAGCAGTTCCGGGGGTTTCACAGATACGCAGTATTTT. Translated, it gives CASSSGGFTDTQYF.

This clonotype was observed at least ten times. The rearrangement joins TRBV7-2 to TRBJ2-5, with no clear D. The CDR3 extends over 11 amino acids. The V end was cut by 4 bases, the J end by 7 bases, with 7 bases between. Germline CDR1 reads SGHTA; CDR2 reads FQGNSA. CDR3 residues: CASSSRVTQYF. CDR3 bases: TGTGCCAGCAGCTCGCGAGTGACCCAGTACTTC.

The chain links TRBV7-9 to TRBJ2-1; TRBD1 matches at 7 bases. The germline V gene has CDR1 SEHNR and CDR2 FQNEAQ (reference sequence). V gave up 3 bases and J gave up 3 bases; unmatched junction bases: 11. The CDR3 extends over 17 amino acids. CDR3 in amino acids: CASSFGQAPTLYNEQFF. CDR3 sequence (DNA): TGTGCCAGCAGCTTCGGACAGGCGCCCACCCTCTACAATGAGCAGTTCTTC.

This clonotype was detected ten times or more. Here the CDR3 reads CSASHHSSYNEQFF. DNA of the CDR3: TGCAGTGCTAGTCACCATAGCTCCTACAATGAGCAGTTCTTC. This chain links TRBV20-1 with TRBJ2-1, with D unresolved. The length of the CDR3 is 14 residues. Germline CDR1 is DFQATT and CDR2 is SNEGSKA (reference sequence). The V end lost 3 bases, the J end lost 0 bases, and 9 bases lay between the germline ends.

On this clonotype: A much bigger clone sits one base away, suggesting this may be a read error. The chain uses TRBV11-2 and TRBJ2-5, with 8 bases matching TRBD2. The CDR3 covers 16 residues. V dropped 0 bases and J dropped 1; count of bases not matched to a gene: 4. CDR1 is SGHAT, CDR2 FQNNGV, per germline. The CDR3 nucleotides read TGTGCCAGCAGCTTAGAACTAGCGGAGTCCCAAGAGACCCAGTACTTC. This encodes CASSLELAESQETQYF.

This clonotype was picked up a small number of times. The chain links TRBV27 to TRBJ2-6; no definite D call. The germline V gene has CDR1 MNHEY and CDR2 SMNVEV (reference sequence). The CDR3 consists of 14 residues. The V and J ends lost 6 bases and 4 bases respectively, with 10 bases between them. The CDR3 region is CASSPSRGANVLTF. CDR3 sequence (DNA): TGTGCCAGCAGCCCCTCGAGGGGGGCCAACGTCCTGACTTTC.

This clonotype was found a few times. The chain joins TRBV4-3 to TRBJ2-7, with 7 bases matching TRBD2. The CDR3 is 16 residues long. Germline V gene data show CDR1 as LGHNA and CDR2 as YSLEER. The V segment lost 0 bases and the J segment 3 bases; nucleotides outside the gene matches: 8. CDR3 in DNA: TGCGCCAGCAGCCAAGAAAGGAGGGCTAGCGGCTACGAGCAGTACTTC. This gives the protein CASSQERRASGYEQYF.

The CDR3 reads CASSLVDRGDDTQYF. The CDR3, as DNA: TGCGCCAGCAGCTTGGTGGACAGGGGTGACGATACGCAGTATTTT. The chain recombines TRBV5-1 with TRBJ2-3; 9 positions agree with TRBD1. CDR3 length: 15 amino acids. CDR1 SGHRS and CDR2 YFSETQ come from the germline V gene. Germline trimming cut 0 bases from V and 6 bases from J; bases unmatched to any gene: 5.

This clonotype was counted only a few times. The rearrangement joins TRBV7-2 to TRBJ1-4; D is ambiguous. The length of the CDR3 is 13 residues. Per the germline V gene, CDR1 is SGHTA and CDR2 is FQGNSA. V was clipped by 5 bases and J by 2 bases, with 6 bases between them. The CDR3: CASSGWTNEKLFF. CDR3 nucleotides: TGTGCCAGCAGCGGATGGACTAATGAAAAACTGTTTTTT.

V and J are TRBV4-2 and TRBJ2-3; D unresolved. CDR3 length: 14 residues. Trimming took off 1 base at V and 2 bases at J, with 7 bases between the two ends. Germline V gene lookup returns CDR1 LGHNA and CDR2 YNFKEQ. The CDR3 here is CASSQGQNTDTQYF. The DNA of the CDR3 is TGTGCCAGCAGCCAAGGACAAAACACAGATACGCAGTATTTT.

This clonotype occurred a few times. This chain joins TRBV7-9 and TRBJ1-2, with 11 positions matching TRBD1. Germline CDR1 reads SEHNR; CDR2 reads FQNEAQ (reference sequence). Losses at the gene ends were 3 bases for V and 7 bases for J; bases not matched to a gene: 4. The CDR3 runs 14 residues. In DNA form, the CDR3 reads TGTGCCAGCAGCTTGGACAGGGGGCACAGTGGCTACACCTTC. Its protein product is CASSLDRGHSGYTF.

The J gene is TRBJ1-4, the V gene TRBV6-5; 10 bases are a match to TRBD1. The CDR3 is 16 amino acids. The J segment lost 6 bases and the V segment lost 2 bases, leaving 6 bases of the junction unmatched. The germline gives CDR1 MNHEY, CDR2 SVGAGI. CDR3 nucleotide sequence: TGTGCCAGCAGTTACACCCGGACAGGGGGTCATGAAAAACTGTTTTTT. Translated: CASSYTRTGGHEKLFF.

Concerning this clonotype itself: An end of the junction does not agree with germline; a read error may underlie this. CDR3 protein: CAGSLDLRETQYF. In nucleotides, the CDR3 is TGCGCCGGCAGCTTAGACCTCCGGGAGACCCAGTACTTC. The chain joins TRBV5-1 to TRBJ2-5, with D unclear. The CDR3 extends over 13 amino acids. Germline V gene data show CDR1 as SGHRS and CDR2 as YFSETQ.

This clonotype was seen a few times. V usage is TRBV3-1 and J usage is TRBJ2-3; 7 bases align to TRBD2. The length of the CDR3 is 18 residues. Trimming removed 0 bases from V and 2 bases from J; junction bases left unmatched: 11. Germline lookup yields CDR1 LGHDT and CDR2 YNNKEL (reference sequence). The CDR3 nucleotides read TGTGCCAGCAGCCAAGAAGCCATCGGGGGGTTAACCACAGATACGCAGTATTTT. Translated, it gives CASSQEAIGGLTTDTQYF.

Only a few counts were recorded for this clonotype. The CDR3 sequence is CAATGDRDYEQYF. CDR3 nucleotides: TGTGCCGCAACCGGGGACCGGGACTACGAGCAGTACTTC. V and J are TRBV10-3 and TRBJ2-7; D may correspond to TRBD1 or TRBD2 (5 bases each). The CDR3 loop spans 13 amino acids. V was shortened by 11 bases and J by 3 bases, with 17 bases between the two germline ends. Looked up from germline, CDR1 is ENHRY and CDR2 is SYGVKD.

This rearrangement joins TRBV20-1 to TRBJ1-4, with D uncertain. The CDR3 is made up of 11 amino acids. The V gene's germline CDR1 is DFQATT and CDR2 SNEGSKA (reference sequence). Trimming left V 1 base short and J 8 bases short, with 5 bases between. CDR3 protein: CSARGGEKLFF. The CDR3 nucleotides read TGCAGTGCTAGAGGGGGAGAAAAACTGTTTTTT.

The chain uses TRBV18 and TRBJ2-7, with 8 bases lining up with TRBD1. Per the germline V gene, CDR1 is KGHSH and CDR2 is LQKENI. The CDR3 is made up of 13 amino acids. The CDR3 loop reads CGSRQGSRDEQYF. The CDR3 DNA is TGTGGGTCGCGACAGGGGTCAAGGGACGAGCAGTACTTC.

This rearrangement joins TRBV6-5 to TRBJ2-5; possible D gene TRBD2, 5 bases. The J call may be wrong; the DNA end is better matched by TRBJ2-7. This CDR3 has 14 residues. CDR1 and CDR2 (germline): MNHEY, SVGAGI. The CDR3 DNA follows: TGTGCCAGCAGCCATCTCGAGGGATCGGGCGAGCAGTACTTC. Encoded protein: CASSHLEGSGEQYF.

This chain joins TRBV10-3 and TRBJ1-2, with 8 bases lining up with TRBD1. CDR1 and CDR2 (germline): ENHRY, SYGVKD. The CDR3 has 13 residues. V lost 0 bases, J lost 7 bases, and 1 base stayed unmatched. Here the CDR3 reads CAISESGQGGYTF. The CDR3 DNA sequence: TGTGCCATCAGTGAGTCCGGACAGGGTGGCTACACCTTC.

There are a few counts of this clonotype. V usage is TRBV7-2 and J usage is TRBJ2-3; D might be TRBD2 (5 bases). The CDR3 length is 15 residues. Germline assignment: CDR1 SGHTA and CDR2 FQGNSA. V lost 3 bases to trimming and J lost 1 base, with 11 bases between them. The CDR3 DNA reads as TGTGCCAGCAGCTTGTCGGGGTTCGGCACAGATACGCAGTATTTT. Protein product: CASSLSGFGTDTQYF.